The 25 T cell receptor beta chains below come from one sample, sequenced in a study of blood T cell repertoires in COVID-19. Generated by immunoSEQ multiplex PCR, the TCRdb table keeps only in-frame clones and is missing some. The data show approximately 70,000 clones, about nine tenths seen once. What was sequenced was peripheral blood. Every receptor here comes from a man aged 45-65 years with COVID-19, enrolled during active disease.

The CDR3 DNA reads TGTGCCAGTAGTATATCGACTAGCGGGCGCCAAGAGACCCAGTACTTC. Protein product: CASSISTSGRQETQYF. V and J are TRBV19 and TRBJ2-5; 10 bases fit TRBD2. V shed 2 bases and J 1 base; nucleotides not matched to a gene: 4. The CDR3 sequence is 16 residues long. Germline V gene lookup returns CDR1 LNHDA and CDR2 SQIVND (reference sequence).

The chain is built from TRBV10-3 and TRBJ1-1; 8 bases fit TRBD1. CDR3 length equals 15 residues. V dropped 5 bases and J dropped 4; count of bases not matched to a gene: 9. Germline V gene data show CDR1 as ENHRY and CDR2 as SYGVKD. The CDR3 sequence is CAISHGQGGSTEAFF. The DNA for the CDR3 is TGTGCCATCAGTCACGGACAGGGCGGTAGCACTGAAGCTTTCTTT.

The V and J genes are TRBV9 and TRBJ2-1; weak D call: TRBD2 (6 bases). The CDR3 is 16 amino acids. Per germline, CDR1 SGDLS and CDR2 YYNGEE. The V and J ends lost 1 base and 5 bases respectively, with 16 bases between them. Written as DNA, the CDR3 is TGTGCCAGCAGCGTAAAACGCGAGGCGGGAAACAATGAGCAGTTCTTC. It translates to CASSVKREAGNNEQFF.

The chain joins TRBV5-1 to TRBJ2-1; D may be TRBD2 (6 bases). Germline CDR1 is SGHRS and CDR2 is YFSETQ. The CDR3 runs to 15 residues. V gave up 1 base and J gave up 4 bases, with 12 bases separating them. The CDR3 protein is CASSLSGSRYNEQFF. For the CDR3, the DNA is TGCGCCAGCAGCTTGTCCGGGAGTCGATACAATGAGCAGTTCTTC.

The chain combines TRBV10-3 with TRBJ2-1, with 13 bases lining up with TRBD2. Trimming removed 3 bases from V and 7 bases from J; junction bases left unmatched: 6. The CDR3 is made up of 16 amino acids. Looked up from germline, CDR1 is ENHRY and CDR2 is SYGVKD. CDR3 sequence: CAISDTTSGRTNEQFF. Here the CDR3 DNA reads TGTGCCATCAGTGACACGACTAGCGGGAGGACGAATGAGCAGTTCTTC.

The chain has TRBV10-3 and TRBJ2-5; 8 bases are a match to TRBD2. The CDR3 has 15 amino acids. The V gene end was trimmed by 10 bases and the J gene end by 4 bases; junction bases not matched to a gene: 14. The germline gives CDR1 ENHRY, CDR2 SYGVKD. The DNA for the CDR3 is TGTGCCACATGGGAAAGCGGGAGTGGTTTAGAGACCCAGTACTTC. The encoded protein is CATWESGSGLETQYF.

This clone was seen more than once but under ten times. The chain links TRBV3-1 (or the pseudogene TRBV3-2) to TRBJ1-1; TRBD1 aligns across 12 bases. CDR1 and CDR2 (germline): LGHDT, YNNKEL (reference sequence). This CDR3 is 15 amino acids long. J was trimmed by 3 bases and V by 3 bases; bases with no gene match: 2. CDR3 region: CASSQGQGADTEAFF. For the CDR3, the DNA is TGTGCCAGCAGCCAGGGACAGGGGGCGGACACTGAAGCTTTCTTT.

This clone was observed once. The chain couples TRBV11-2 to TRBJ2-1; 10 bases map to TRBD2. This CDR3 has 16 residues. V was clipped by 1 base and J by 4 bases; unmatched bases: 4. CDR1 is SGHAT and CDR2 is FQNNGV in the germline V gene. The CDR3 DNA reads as TGTGCCAGCAGCTTAGGGGCTAGCGGGAGATACAATGAGCAGTTCTTC. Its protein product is CASSLGASGRYNEQFF. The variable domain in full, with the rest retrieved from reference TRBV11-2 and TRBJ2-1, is EAGVAQSPRYKIIEKRQSVAFWCNPISGHATLYWYQQILGQGPKLLIQFQNNGVVDDSQLPKDRFSAERLKGVDSTLKIQPAKLEDSAVYLCASSLGASGRYNEQFFGPGTRLTVL.

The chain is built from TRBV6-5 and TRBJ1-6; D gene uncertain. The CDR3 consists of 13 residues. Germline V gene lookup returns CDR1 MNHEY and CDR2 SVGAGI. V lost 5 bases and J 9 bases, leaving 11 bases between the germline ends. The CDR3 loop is CASSSGAGSPLHF. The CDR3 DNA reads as TGTGCCAGCAGTAGTGGTGCGGGTTCACCCCTCCACTTT.

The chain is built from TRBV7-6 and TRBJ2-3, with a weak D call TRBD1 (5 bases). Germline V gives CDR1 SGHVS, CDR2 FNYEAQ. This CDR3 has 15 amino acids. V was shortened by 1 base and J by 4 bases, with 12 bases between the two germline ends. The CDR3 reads CASSLVAGPSDTQYF. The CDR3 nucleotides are TGTGCCAGCAGCTTAGTGGCAGGGCCCTCAGATACGCAGTATTTT.

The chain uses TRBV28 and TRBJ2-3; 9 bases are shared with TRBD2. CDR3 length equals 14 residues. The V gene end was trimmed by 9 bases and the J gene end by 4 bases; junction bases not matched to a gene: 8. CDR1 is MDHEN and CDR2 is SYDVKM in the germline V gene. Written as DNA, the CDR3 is TGTGCCAGTTCGTCTAGCGGGACCCCAGATACGCAGTATTTT. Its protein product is CASSSSGTPDTQYF.

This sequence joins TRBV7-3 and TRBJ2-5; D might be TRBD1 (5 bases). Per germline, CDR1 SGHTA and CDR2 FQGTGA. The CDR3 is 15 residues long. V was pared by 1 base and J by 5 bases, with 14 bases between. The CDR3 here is CASSLRSGLEETQYF. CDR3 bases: TGTGCCAGCAGCTTAAGGTCAGGGTTGGAGGAGACCCAGTACTTC. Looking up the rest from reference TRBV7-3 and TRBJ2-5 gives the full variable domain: GAGVSQTPSNKVTEKGKYVELRCDPISGHTALYWYRQSLGQGPEFLIYFQGTGAADDSGLPNDRFFAVRPEGSVSTLKIQRTERGDSAVYLCASSLRSGLEETQYFGPGTRLLVL.

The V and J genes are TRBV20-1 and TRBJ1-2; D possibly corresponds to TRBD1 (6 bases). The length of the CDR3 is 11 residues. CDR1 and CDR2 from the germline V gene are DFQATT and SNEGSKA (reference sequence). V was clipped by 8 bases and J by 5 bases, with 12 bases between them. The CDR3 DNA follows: TGCAGTTCCGGAACAGGGTATGGCTACACCTTC. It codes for CSSGTGYGYTF.

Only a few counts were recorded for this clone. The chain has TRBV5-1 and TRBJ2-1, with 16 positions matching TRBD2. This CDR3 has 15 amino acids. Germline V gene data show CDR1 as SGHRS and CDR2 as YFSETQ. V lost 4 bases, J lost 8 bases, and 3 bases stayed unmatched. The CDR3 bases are TGCGCCAGCAGCCCGGGACTAGCGGGAGGGGATGAGCAGTTCTTC. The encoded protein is CASSPGLAGGDEQFF.

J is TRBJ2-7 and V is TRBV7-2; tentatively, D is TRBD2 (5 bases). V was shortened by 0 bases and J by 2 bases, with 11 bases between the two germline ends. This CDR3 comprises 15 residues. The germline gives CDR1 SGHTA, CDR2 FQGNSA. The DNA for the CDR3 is TGTGCCAGCAGCTTAGCAGGACTCGATACCTACGAGCAGTACTTC. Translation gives CASSLAGLDTYEQYF.

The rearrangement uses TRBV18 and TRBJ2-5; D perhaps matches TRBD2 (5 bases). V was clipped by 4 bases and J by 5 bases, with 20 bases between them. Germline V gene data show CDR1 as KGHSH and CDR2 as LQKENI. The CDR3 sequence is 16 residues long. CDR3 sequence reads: CASSRKSPGEGETQYF. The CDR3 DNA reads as TGTGCCAGCTCACGAAAGAGTCCCGGGGAAGGTGAGACCCAGTACTTC.

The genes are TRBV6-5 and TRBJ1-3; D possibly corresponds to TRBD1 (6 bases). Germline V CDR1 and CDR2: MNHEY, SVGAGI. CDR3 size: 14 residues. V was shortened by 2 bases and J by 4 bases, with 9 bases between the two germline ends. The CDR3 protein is CASSYGGNGNTIYF. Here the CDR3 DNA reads TGTGCCAGCAGTTACGGGGGCAACGGAAACACCATATATTTT.

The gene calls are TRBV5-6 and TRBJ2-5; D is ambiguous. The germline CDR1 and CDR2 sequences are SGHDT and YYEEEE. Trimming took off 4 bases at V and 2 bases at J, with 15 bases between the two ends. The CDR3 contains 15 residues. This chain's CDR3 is CASSRPRSIQETQYF. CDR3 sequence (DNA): TGTGCCAGCAGCCGTCCCAGGTCGATTCAAGAGACCCAGTACTTC.

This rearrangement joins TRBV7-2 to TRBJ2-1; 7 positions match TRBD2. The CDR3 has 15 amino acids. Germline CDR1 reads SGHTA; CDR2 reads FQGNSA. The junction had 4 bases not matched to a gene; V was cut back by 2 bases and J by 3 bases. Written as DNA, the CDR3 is TGTGCCAGCAGCTTAAGAGCGGGAAACTACAATGAGCAGTTCTTC. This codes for CASSLRAGNYNEQFF.

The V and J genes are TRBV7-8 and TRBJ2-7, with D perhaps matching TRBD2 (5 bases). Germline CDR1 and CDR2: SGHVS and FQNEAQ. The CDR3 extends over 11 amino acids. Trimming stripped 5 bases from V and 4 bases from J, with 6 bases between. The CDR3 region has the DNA TGTGCCAGCAGCCCGGGGTACGAGCAGTACTTC. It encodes CASSPGYEQYF.

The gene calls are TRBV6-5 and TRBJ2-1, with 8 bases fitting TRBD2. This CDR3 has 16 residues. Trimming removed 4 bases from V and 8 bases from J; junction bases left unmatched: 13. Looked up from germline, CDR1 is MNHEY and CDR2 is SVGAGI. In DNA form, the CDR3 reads TGTGCCAGCAGTTCATTAGGAGGACTAGCTTTCCATGAGCAGTTCTTC. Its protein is CASSSLGGLAFHEQFF.

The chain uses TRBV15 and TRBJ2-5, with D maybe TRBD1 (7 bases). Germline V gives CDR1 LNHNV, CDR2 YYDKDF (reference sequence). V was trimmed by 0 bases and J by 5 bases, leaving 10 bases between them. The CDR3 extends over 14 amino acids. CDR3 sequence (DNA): TGTGCCACCAGCAGAGATCAGGGGGGCGAGACCCAGTACTTC. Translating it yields CATSRDQGGETQYF.

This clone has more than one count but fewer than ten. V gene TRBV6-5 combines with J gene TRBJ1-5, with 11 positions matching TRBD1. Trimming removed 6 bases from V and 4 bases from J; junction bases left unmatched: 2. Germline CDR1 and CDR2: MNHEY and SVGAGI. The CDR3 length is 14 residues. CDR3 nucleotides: TGTGCCAGCAGGGGACAGGGGGTGAATCAGCCCCAGCATTTT. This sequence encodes CASRGQGVNQPQHF.

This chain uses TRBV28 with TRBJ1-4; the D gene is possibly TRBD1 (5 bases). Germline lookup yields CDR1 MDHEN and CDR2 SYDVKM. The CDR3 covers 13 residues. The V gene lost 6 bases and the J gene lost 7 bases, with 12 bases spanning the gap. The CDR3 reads CASSGQGIEKLFF. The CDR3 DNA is TGTGCCAGCAGCGGGCAGGGTATTGAAAAACTGTTTTTT.

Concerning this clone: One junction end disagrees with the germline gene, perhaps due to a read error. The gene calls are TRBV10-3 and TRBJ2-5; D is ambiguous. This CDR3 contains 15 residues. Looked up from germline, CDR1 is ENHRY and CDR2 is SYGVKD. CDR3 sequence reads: CAISEYYGGQGTQYF. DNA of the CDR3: TGTGCCATCAGTGAGTACTACGGCGGCCAAGGGACCCAGTACTTC.